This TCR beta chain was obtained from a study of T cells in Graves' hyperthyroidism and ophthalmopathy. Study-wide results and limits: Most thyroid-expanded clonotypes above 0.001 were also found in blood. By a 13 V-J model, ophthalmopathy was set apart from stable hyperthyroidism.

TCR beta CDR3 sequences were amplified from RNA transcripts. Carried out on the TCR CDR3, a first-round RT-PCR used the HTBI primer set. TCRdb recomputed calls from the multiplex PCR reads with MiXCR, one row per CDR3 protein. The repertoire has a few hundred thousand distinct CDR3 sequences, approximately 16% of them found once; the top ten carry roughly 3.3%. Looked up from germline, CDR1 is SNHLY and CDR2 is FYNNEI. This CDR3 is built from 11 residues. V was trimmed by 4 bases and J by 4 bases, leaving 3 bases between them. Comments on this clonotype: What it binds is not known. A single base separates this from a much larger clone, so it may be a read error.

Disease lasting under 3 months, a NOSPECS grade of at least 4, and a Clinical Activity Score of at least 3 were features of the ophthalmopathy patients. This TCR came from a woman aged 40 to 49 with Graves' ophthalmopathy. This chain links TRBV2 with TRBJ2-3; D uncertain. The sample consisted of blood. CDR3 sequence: CASSVPDTQYF. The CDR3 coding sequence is TGTGCCAGCAGTGTCCCAGATACGCAGTATTTT. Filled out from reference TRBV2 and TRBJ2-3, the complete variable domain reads EPEVTQTPSHQVTQMGQEVILRCVPISNHLYFYWYRQILGQKVEFLVSFYNNEISEKSEIFDDQFSVERPDGSNFTLKIRSTKLEDSAMYFCASSVPDTQYFGPGTRLTVL.